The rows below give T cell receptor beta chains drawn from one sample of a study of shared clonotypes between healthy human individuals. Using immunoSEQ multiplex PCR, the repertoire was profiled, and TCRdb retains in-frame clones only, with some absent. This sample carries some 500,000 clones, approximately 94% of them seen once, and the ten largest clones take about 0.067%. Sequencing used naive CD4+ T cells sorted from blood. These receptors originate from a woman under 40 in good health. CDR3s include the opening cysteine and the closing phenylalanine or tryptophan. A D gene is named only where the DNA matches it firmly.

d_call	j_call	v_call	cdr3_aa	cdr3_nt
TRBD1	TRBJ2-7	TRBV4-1	CASSLRAGGFPYEQYF	TGCGCCAGCAGCCTAAGGGCAGGGGGCTTTCCCTACGAGCAGTACTTC
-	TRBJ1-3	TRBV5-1	CASSYWGDSGNTIYF	TGCGCCAGCAGCTACTGGGGAGACTCTGGAAACACCATATATTTT
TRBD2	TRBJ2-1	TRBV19	CASTPNSGYNNEQFF	TGTGCCAGTACCCCAAATAGCGGGTATAACAATGAGCAGTTCTTC
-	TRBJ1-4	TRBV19	CASNSRGDQEKLFF	TGTGCCTCGAATTCACGGGGAGATCAAGAAAAACTGTTTTTT
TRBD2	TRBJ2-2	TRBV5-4	CASSLGAGGNTGELFF	TGTGCCAGCAGCTTGGGAGCGGGGGGTAACACCGGGGAGCTGTTTTTT
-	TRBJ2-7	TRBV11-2	CASSSALASYEQYF	TGTGCCAGCAGCTCCGCTTTAGCGAGCTACGAGCAGTACTTC
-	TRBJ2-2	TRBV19	CATQKDILASSNTGELFF	TGTGCCACCCAAAAGGACATCTTAGCTAGCTCAAACACCGGGGAGCTGTTTTTT
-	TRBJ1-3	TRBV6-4	CASSVPRGGTSGNTIYF	TGTGCCAGCAGTGTCCCCAGGGGCGGAACTTCTGGAAACACCATATATTTT
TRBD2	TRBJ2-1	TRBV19	CASSAGLAPSSSEQFF	TGTGCCAGTAGTGCTGGACTAGCGCCGTCTAGCAGTGAGCAGTTCTTC
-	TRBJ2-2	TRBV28	CASSLATGPNTGELFF	TGTGCCAGCAGTTTAGCGACAGGTCCGAACACCGGGGAGCTGTTTTTT
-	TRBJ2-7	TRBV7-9	CASSDLGYEQYF	TGTGCCAGCAGCGACTTAGGTTACGAGCAGTACTTC
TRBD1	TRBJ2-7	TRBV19	CASRNRDRPYEQYF	TGTGCCAGTAGAAACCGGGACAGGCCCTACGAGCAGTACTTC
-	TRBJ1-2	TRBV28	CASSSDSGPYYGYTF	TGTGCCAGCAGTTCAGACAGCGGTCCTTACTATGGCTACACCTTC
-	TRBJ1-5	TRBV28	CASSFGAGSNQPQHF	TGTGCCAGCAGTTTCGGAGCGGGGAGCAATCAGCCCCAGCATTTT
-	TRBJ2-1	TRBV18	CASSPGGMGHEQFF	TGTGCCAGCTCACCGGGCGGGATGGGGCATGAGCAGTTCTTC
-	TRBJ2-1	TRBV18	CASSPPGQGLSYNEQFF	TGTGCCAGCTCACCCCCCGGCCAGGGACTGTCCTACAATGAGCAGTTCTTC
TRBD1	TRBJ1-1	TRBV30	CAWSLGTGGTEAFF	TGTGCCTGGAGTCTCGGGACAGGGGGAACTGAAGCTTTCTTT
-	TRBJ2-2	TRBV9	CASSVDARSEELFF	TGTGCCAGCAGCGTAGATGCGCGGTCCGAGGAGCTGTTTTTT